These 5 T cell receptor beta chains were sequenced from one sample in a study of T cell repertoires in cytomegalovirus infection. Each CDR3 protein is one row after TCRdb ran MiXCR on the reads. The table records about 110,000 distinct CDR3 sequences, under 50% of them present only once. Antigen specificity for these receptors is unknown. Sequenced material: CD8+ T cells from cultured PBMCs, taken from culture after CMV antigen stimulation. These receptors were collected from a human donor in good health (CMV status not recorded). Some clones in this sample may be carry-over from other donors' samples.

The chain employs TRBV27 and TRBJ2-7, with D possibly matching TRBD1 (6 bases). The germline V and J ends were trimmed by 3 bases and 5 bases, with 14 bases remaining between them. Germline V gives CDR1 MNHEY, CDR2 SMNVEV (reference sequence). The CDR3 consists of 14 residues. In DNA, the CDR3 is TGTGCCAGCAGTTTCAGCCCCTCAGGGGACGAGCAGTACTTC. Protein: CASSFSPSGDEQYF.

This rearrangement joins TRBV10-3 to TRBJ2-3; D possibly matches TRBD1 or TRBD2 (5 bases each). Germline V lookup: CDR1 ENHRY, CDR2 SYGVKD. Trimming pared 10 bases from V and 0 bases from J, leaving 17 bases between. CDR3 length: 15 amino acids. The CDR3 reads CATAGTTISTDTQYF. CDR3 in DNA: TGTGCCACCGCAGGGACCACTATTAGCACAGATACGCAGTATTTT.

This rearrangement joins TRBV20-1 to TRBJ1-3; maybe TRBD1 (6 bases). V was pared by 3 bases and J by 3 bases, with 9 bases between. The CDR3 contains 13 residues. Per germline, CDR1 DFQATT and CDR2 SNEGSKA (reference sequence). The CDR3 DNA reads TGCAGTGCTAGCCAGGGGTATGGAAACACCATATATTTT. Translation: CSASQGYGNTIYF.

Only a few counts were recorded for this clonotype. V and J are TRBV6-1 and TRBJ2-1, with D possibly being TRBD1 (5 bases). The V and J ends lost 7 bases and 6 bases respectively, with 16 bases between them. The CDR3 length is 14 residues. Germline CDR1 and CDR2: MNHNS and SASEGT. Here the CDR3 reads CASTPAGPGNEQFF. The CDR3 region has the DNA TGTGCCAGCACGCCCGCAGGGCCTGGCAATGAGCAGTTCTTC.

This chain uses TRBV11-1 with TRBJ2-5; maybe TRBD1 (5 bases). Germline CDR1 and CDR2: SGHAT and FQDESV (reference sequence). The CDR3 length is 13 residues. V was cut by 2 bases and J by 5 bases, with 9 bases left in between. The CDR3 region is CASSLWGYETQYF. In DNA, the CDR3 is TGTGCCAGCAGCTTATGGGGCTACGAGACCCAGTACTTC.